The 24 T cell receptor beta chains below come from one sample, sequenced in a study of blood T cell repertoires in COVID-19. Clones were sequenced by immunoSEQ multiplex PCR, and TCRdb holds only the in-frame ones, with some missing. The table records under 70,000 clones, 80% to 90% of them present only once. The specimen was peripheral blood. The receptors originated from a woman between 55 and 75 years old with COVID-19, enrolled during active disease.

This clone was counted once. This chain connects TRBV19 to TRBJ1-1; 7 bases are a match to TRBD1. Trimming cost V 4 bases and J 0 bases; bases outside gene matches: 8. Germline V gives CDR1 LNHDA, CDR2 SQIVND (reference sequence). CDR3 length: 16 amino acids. The CDR3 coding sequence is TGTGCCAGTAGTAAATACTCCGGGACAGTGAACACTGAAGCTTTCTTT. Protein sequence: CASSKYSGTVNTEAFF.

Here the CDR3 reads CASSEGAGAAIRPQHF. The DNA for the CDR3 is TGCGCCAGCAGTGAGGGGGCAGGGGCGGCGATCAGGCCCCAGCATTTT. The V and J genes are TRBV10-2 and TRBJ1-5; D might be TRBD1 (6 bases). CDR1 is WSHSY and CDR2 is SAAADI in the germline V gene. The germline V and J ends were trimmed by 2 bases and 9 bases, with 20 bases remaining between them. The CDR3 totals 16 residues.

The V gene is TRBV19, the J gene TRBJ2-4; TRBD2 aligns across 9 bases. The ends lost 2 bases at V and 0 bases at J; junction bases unmatched: 8. The CDR3 totals 18 residues. Germline V gene data show CDR1 as LNHDA and CDR2 as SQIVND (reference sequence). The CDR3 is CASSIRITSGLAKNIQYF. CDR3 in DNA: TGTGCCAGTAGTATACGAATCACTAGCGGGCTAGCCAAAAACATTCAGTACTTC.

The V gene is TRBV5-1, the J gene TRBJ2-3; maybe TRBD2 (5 bases). V lost 6 bases and J 4 bases, leaving 6 bases between the germline ends. This CDR3 region has 11 residues. Germline values: CDR1 SGHRS, CDR2 YFSETQ. This CDR3 is CASTSSDTQYF. For the CDR3, the DNA is TGCGCCAGCACTAGCTCAGATACGCAGTATTTT.

The chain has TRBV28 and TRBJ2-3; D may be TRBD2 (6 bases). Germline V gives CDR1 MDHEN, CDR2 SYDVKM. The CDR3 has 20 amino acids. Trimming shortened V by 5 bases and J by 0 bases, and 27 bases separated the two germline ends. DNA for the CDR3: TGTGCCAGCAGTGGAGGAAGCCGAGCGGGCCGCAAGACTAGCACAGATACGCAGTATTTT. This gives the protein CASSGGSRAGRKTSTDTQYF. The whole variable domain, filled in from reference TRBV28 and TRBJ2-3, reads DVKVTQSSRYLVKRTGEKVFLECVQDMDHENMFWYRQDPGLGLRLIYFSYDVKMKEKGDIPEGYSVSREKKERFSLILESASTNQTSMYLCASSGGSRAGRKTSTDTQYFGPGTRLTVL.

The V gene is TRBV19, the J gene TRBJ2-5; 7 bases line up with TRBD1. The trim removed 5 bases at V and 2 bases at J, leaving 5 bases unmatched. The V gene's germline CDR1 is LNHDA and CDR2 SQIVND (reference sequence). This CDR3 has 14 amino acids. CDR3 nucleotide sequence: TGTGCCAGTAGTCCCGGGACAGCACAAGAGACCCAGTACTTC. Protein sequence: CASSPGTAQETQYF.

This chain joins TRBV3-1 (or the pseudogene TRBV3-2) and TRBJ1-1; the D is unclear. This CDR3 has 13 amino acids. CDR1 and CDR2 from the germline V gene are LGHDT and YNNKEL (reference sequence). Between the trimmed V and J ends, which lost 6 bases and 5 bases, there was a span of 13 bases. This CDR3 reads CASSRGLDTEAFF. DNA for the CDR3: TGTGCCAGCAGTCGAGGCCTGGATACTGAAGCTTTCTTT.

This sequence joins TRBV9 and TRBJ2-7, with a possible D match to TRBD1 (6 bases). Germline lookup yields CDR1 SGDLS and CDR2 YYNGEE. This CDR3 has 15 amino acids. The V and J ends lost 2 bases and 6 bases respectively, with 18 bases between them. The CDR3 bases are TGTGCCAGCAGCGTTGGGGGACAAGCGGCCGCCGAGCAGTACTTC. Its protein product is CASSVGGQAAAEQYF.

The V call is TRBV19, the J call TRBJ1-4; TRBD1 might be the D (5 bases). V lost 6 bases and J 4 bases, leaving 9 bases between the germline ends. The CDR3 sequence is 13 residues long. CDR1 is LNHDA and CDR2 is SQIVND in the germline V gene (reference sequence). The CDR3 DNA reads as TGTGCCAGTAGACCCGACAGTAATGAAAAACTGTTTTTT. Translation gives CASRPDSNEKLFF.

This chain joins TRBV19 and TRBJ2-7, with no clear D. CDR1 and CDR2 from the germline V gene are LNHDA and SQIVND (reference sequence). Deletions cut 5 bases from V and 0 bases from J, with 14 bases between. There are 15 residues in the CDR3. The CDR3 nucleotides read TGTGCCAGTAGTTTATCAAGCGCCTTCTCCTACGAGCAGTACTTC. Translating gives CASSLSSAFSYEQYF. Using reference TRBV19 and TRBJ2-7 for the parts outside the CDR3, the full variable domain is DGGITQSPKYLFRKEGQNVTLSCEQNLNHDAMYWYRQDPGQGLRLIYYSQIVNDFQKGDIAEGYSVSREKKESFPLTVTSAQKNPTAFYLCASSLSSAFSYEQYFGPGTRLTVT.

V gene TRBV12-3 or TRBV12-4 combines with J gene TRBJ2-2; D remains unclear. The CDR3 is 11 residues long. V gave up 7 bases and J gave up 8 bases, with 8 bases separating them. The CDR3 protein is CASTYSGELFF. CDR3 nucleotide sequence: TGTGCCAGCACCTACTCAGGGGAGCTGTTTTTT.

As regards this clone: It may be a read error: a sequence one base away is much more abundant. This chain links TRBV19 with TRBJ1-1; D gene ambiguous. Germline-derived CDR1 and CDR2 are LNHDA and SQIVND (reference sequence). CDR3 size: 13 residues. The CDR3 reads CASSNAGNAEAFF. The CDR3 region has the DNA TGTGCCAGTAGTAATGCGGGGAACGCTGAAGCTTTCTTT.

V is TRBV19 and J is TRBJ2-7, with 7 bases lining up with TRBD2. CDR3 length: 16 residues. Losses at the gene ends were 4 bases for V and 1 base for J; bases not matched to a gene: 10. Germline V gives CDR1 LNHDA, CDR2 SQIVND (reference sequence). CDR3 residues: CASSRTLGGSSYEQYF. The DNA for the CDR3 is TGTGCCAGTAGTAGGACCCTTGGCGGGAGTTCCTACGAGCAGTACTTC.

The J gene is TRBJ2-1, the V gene TRBV7-8, with 9 bases lining up with TRBD2. Germline V gives CDR1 SGHVS, CDR2 FQNEAQ. This CDR3 has 15 residues. With 3 bases clipped from V and 3 bases from J, the junction kept 3 bases outside the gene matches. DNA for the CDR3: TGTGCCAGCAGCTTTAGCGGGAGTATCTACAATGAGCAGTTCTTC. It is translated as CASSFSGSIYNEQFF.

The chain has TRBV27 and TRBJ1-1; D is perhaps TRBD1 (5 bases). Germline V gives CDR1 MNHEY, CDR2 SMNVEV (reference sequence). Trimming shortened V by 6 bases and J by 1 base, and 12 bases separated the two germline ends. The CDR3 length is 14 residues. This CDR3 reads CASSKQVPNTEAFF. DNA of the CDR3: TGTGCCAGCAGCAAACAGGTTCCGAACACTGAAGCTTTCTTT.

The chain employs TRBV5-4 and TRBJ2-3, with D perhaps TRBD2 (5 bases). With 0 bases removed from V and 3 bases from J, the gap between germline ends came to 5 bases. The CDR3 is 13 amino acids. Per the germline V gene, CDR1 is SGHNT and CDR2 is YYREEE (reference sequence). The CDR3 region has the DNA TGTGCCAGCAGCTTGGCGGGGACAGATACGCAGTATTTT. This sequence encodes CASSLAGTDTQYF.

This chain uses TRBV9 with TRBJ2-1; 10 nucleotides agree with TRBD2. CDR1 is SGDLS and CDR2 is YYNGEE in the germline V gene. V shed 0 bases and J 2 bases; nucleotides not matched to a gene: 11. This CDR3 has 19 residues. Here the CDR3 reads CASSVGLFGLAAPYNEQFF. CDR3 bases: TGTGCCAGCAGCGTAGGGCTGTTTGGACTAGCGGCCCCCTACAATGAGCAGTTCTTC.

This sequence joins TRBV24-1 and TRBJ2-1; 7 bases align to TRBD2. CDR3 length: 16 amino acids. After removal of 1 base from V and 5 bases from J, the junction contained 7 bases not matched to a gene. Germline V lookup: CDR1 KGHDR, CDR2 SFDVKD. CDR3 coding DNA: TGTGCCACCAGTGATTTCCGAACAGCGGGGAACAATGAGCAGTTCTTC. This encodes CATSDFRTAGNNEQFF.

The chain has TRBV6-2 or TRBV6-3 and TRBJ1-1; 12 nucleotides match TRBD1. This CDR3 has 17 amino acids. The V gene end was trimmed by 1 base and the J gene end by 1 base; junction bases not matched to a gene: 4. Germline V gene sequence: CDR1 MNHEY, CDR2 SVGEGT. The CDR3 region is CASSYYPGQGANTEAFF. The CDR3 DNA is TGTGCCAGCAGTTACTATCCGGGACAGGGGGCGAACACTGAAGCTTTCTTT.

This clone appeared once. At one of its ends the junction is not consistent with the germline gene, which may arise from a read error. The chain couples TRBV11-2 to TRBJ2-5; 7 bases align to TRBD1. This CDR3 is 15 amino acids long. CDR1 SGHAT and CDR2 FQNNGV come from the germline V gene. CDR3 DNA sequence: TGTGCCAGCAGCATAGATACAGGGGATGGGGAGACCCAGTACTTC. Translation: CASSIDTGDGETQYF.

The chain combines TRBV12-3 or TRBV12-4 with TRBJ1-1; D is undetermined. The CDR3 loop spans 13 amino acids. Between the trimmed V and J ends, which lost 6 bases and 0 bases, there was a span of 8 bases. The CDR3 loop is CASSKQMNTEAFF. The CDR3 DNA is TGTGCCAGCAGCAAACAGATGAACACTGAAGCTTTCTTT.

This clone was counted between two and nine times. The chain recombines TRBV29-1 with TRBJ1-2, with D possibly TRBD1 on 5 matching bases. Germline V gene data show CDR1 as SQVTM and CDR2 as ANQGSEA. This CDR3 is 15 amino acids long. The germline V and J ends were trimmed by 6 bases and 4 bases, with 21 bases remaining between them. CDR3 sequence: CSVAAGTKSLYGYTF. The CDR3 DNA sequence: TGCAGCGTGGCGGCCGGGACTAAGAGCCTCTATGGCTACACCTTC. The full variable domain, rest sourced from reference TRBV29-1 and TRBJ1-2, is SAVISQKPSRDICQRGTSLTIQCQVDSQVTMMFWYRQQPGQSLTLIATANQGSEATYESGFVIDKFPISRPNLTFSTLTVSNMSPEDSSIYLCSVAAGTKSLYGYTFGSGTRLTVV.

The V gene is TRBV10-3, the J gene TRBJ2-7, with 14 bases fitting TRBD2. J gave up 2 bases and V 3 bases, and 12 bases lay outside the gene matches. This CDR3 comprises 19 residues. Germline assignment: CDR1 ENHRY and CDR2 SYGVKD. This CDR3 reads CAISDRPGTSGSATYEQYF. As DNA, the CDR3 is TGTGCCATCAGTGATAGACCCGGGACTAGCGGGAGCGCGACCTACGAGCAGTACTTC.

The CDR3 loop is CASRPTTSESAEQYF. Here the CDR3 DNA reads TGTGCCAGCAGGCCTACGACTAGCGAGAGCGCTGAGCAGTACTTC. The chain joins TRBV6-6 to TRBJ2-7; 8 bases are shared with TRBD2. This CDR3 has 15 amino acids. Germline assignment: CDR1 MNHNY and CDR2 SVGAGI (reference sequence). V lost 6 bases, J lost 7 bases, and 14 bases stayed unmatched.